This record covers a single T cell receptor beta chain. Antigen unknown. CDR3 length: 11 amino acids. Per germline, CDR1 SGHTA and CDR2 FQGNSA. V lost 3 bases, J lost 8 bases, and 7 bases lay in between. This record comes from a study of T-cell memory formation after mild COVID-19. For the study at large: TCR clusters were mostly confined to one donor each. Study findings and constraints: Contracting CD4+ clones sat mainly in CM and EM; CD8+ in EMRA.

TCR alpha and TCR beta cDNA libraries with sample barcodes and UMIs came from 5'RACE using constant-segment primers. TCRdb reprocessed the 5' RACE reads with MiXCR, giving one entry per CDR3 protein. The table lists approximately 110,000 distinct CDR3 sequences, 22% of them singletons. The J gene is TRBJ1-2, the V gene TRBV7-2; D gene ambiguous. The sequence came from a man younger than 30 who had mild COVID-19 (a few samples of this study predate the infection). Cell type and time point are not known. The source material was PBMCs or a T cell subset sorted from them (not recorded which). The CDR3 loop reads CASSFTGGYTF. The CDR3 region has the DNA TGTGCCAGCAGCTTTACTGGGGGCTACACCTTC.